The 27 T cell receptor beta chains below come from one sample, sequenced in a study of blood T cell repertoires in COVID-19. Clones were read by immunoSEQ multiplex PCR, and TCRdb kept only the in-frame ones, dropping some. The sample lists approximately 450,000 clones; roughly 90% were seen once. Sequencing input: peripheral blood. All receptors derive from a woman between 25 and 40 years old with acute or convalescent COVID-19.

The chain employs TRBV15 and TRBJ1-6; D not certain. The CDR3 is made up of 12 amino acids. Germline CDR1 reads LNHNV; CDR2 reads YYDKDF (reference sequence). Trimming removed 5 bases at V and 7 bases at J, with 6 bases between. The DNA for the CDR3 is TGTGCCACCAGCCAGAGGAATTCACCCCTCCACTTT. Protein product: CATSQRNSPLHF.

The CDR3, as DNA: TGTGCCAGCAGCGTATCCGGGGATGAGCAGTTCTTC. Its protein product is CASSVSGDEQFF. This chain uses TRBV9 with TRBJ2-1; the D gene is possibly TRBD2 (5 bases). This CDR3 has 12 residues. V gave up 1 base and J gave up 8 bases, with 7 bases separating them. Germline CDR1 is SGDLS and CDR2 is YYNGEE.

The chain joins TRBV7-7 to TRBJ2-2; 7 bases are shared with TRBD1. Trimming cost V 5 bases and J 4 bases; bases outside gene matches: 10. This CDR3 is built from 16 residues. Germline CDR1 and CDR2: SSHAT and FNYEAQ (reference sequence). The CDR3: CASSPEGASSTGELFF. CDR3 coding DNA: TGTGCCAGCAGCCCAGAGGGGGCTAGTTCCACCGGGGAGCTGTTTTTT.

This clone was seen just once. The DNA of the CDR3 is TGTGCCAGTATGAAACAGGGTTTCAGCAATCAGCCCCAGCATTTT. It yields the protein CASMKQGFSNQPQHF. The chain couples TRBV19 to TRBJ1-5; maybe TRBD1 (6 bases). The CDR3 totals 15 residues. Germline CDR1 is LNHDA and CDR2 is SQIVND (reference sequence). With 7 bases removed from V and 1 base from J, the gap between germline ends came to 14 bases.

This chain connects TRBV5-3 to TRBJ2-3, with D unclear. TRBV5-3 is identified as an open reading frame with a role that is uncertain. V dropped 6 bases and J dropped 5 bases, with 13 bases sitting between them. The length of the CDR3 is 13 residues. DNA of the CDR3: TGTGCCAGAAATTCAACGACTGAAGATACGCAGTATTTT. It specifies CARNSTTEDTQYF.

The chain joins TRBV7-9 to TRBJ2-1, with TRBD1 identical over 9 bases. The CDR3 contains 16 residues. Germline V gene data show CDR1 as SEHNR and CDR2 as FQNEAQ (reference sequence). V dropped 6 bases and J dropped 6; count of bases not matched to a gene: 12. The CDR3 DNA follows: TGTGCCAGCAGGCCTATCGGACAGGGGTTGATCAATGAGCAGTTCTTC. It is translated as CASRPIGQGLINEQFF.

This clone was counted once. The rearrangement joins TRBV7-8 to TRBJ2-2; 8 bases line up with TRBD1. Germline assignment: CDR1 SGHVS and CDR2 FQNEAQ. Trimming at V came to 4 bases and at J to 3 bases, leaving 1 base not matched to a gene. CDR3 length equals 14 residues. CDR3 sequence reads: CASSSTGDTGELFF. The CDR3 DNA reads as TGTGCCAGCAGCTCGACAGGGGACACCGGGGAGCTGTTTTTT.

V gene TRBV11-2 combines with J gene TRBJ1-2, with a tentative D call TRBD1 (6 bases). The CDR3 loop spans 13 amino acids. The V gene lost 3 bases and the J gene lost 4 bases, with 9 bases spanning the gap. The germline V gene encodes CDR1 SGHAT and CDR2 FQNNGV. Written as DNA, the CDR3 is TGTGCCAGCAGCTTTTTCAGGGGCTATGGCTACACCTTC. Translating gives CASSFFRGYGYTF.

The chain uses TRBV2 and TRBJ2-7, with D possibly TRBD1 on 6 matching bases. V shed 2 bases and J shed 2 bases, with 10 bases lying between them. This CDR3 region has 14 residues. Germline CDR1 and CDR2: SNHLY and FYNNEI. CDR3 sequence (DNA): TGTGCCAGCAGTGAACAGGGGATCGCCTACGAGCAGTACTTC. It encodes CASSEQGIAYEQYF.

The rearrangement uses TRBV6-5 and TRBJ2-5; D perhaps matches TRBD1 (6 bases). V lost 8 bases and J 4 bases, leaving 17 bases between the germline ends. Germline-derived CDR1 and CDR2 are MNHEY and SVGAGI. The CDR3 is made up of 14 amino acids. CDR3 nucleotide sequence: TGTGCCAGCGGCCAGAGGGGGAGAGCAGAGACCCAGTACTTC. This sequence encodes CASGQRGRAETQYF.

The V and J genes are TRBV5-5 and TRBJ2-7; D is possibly TRBD1 (6 bases). Per the germline V gene, CDR1 is SGHKS and CDR2 is YYEKEE (reference sequence). The CDR3 covers 15 residues. The germline V and J ends were trimmed by 1 base and 3 bases, with 14 bases remaining between them. The CDR3 is CASSLFGGKDYEQYF. For the CDR3, the DNA is TGTGCCAGCAGCTTGTTTGGGGGCAAAGACTACGAGCAGTACTTC. Full variable domain (rest looked up from reference TRBV5-5 and TRBJ2-7): DAGVTQSPTHLIKTRGQQVTLRCSPISGHKSVSWYQQVLGQGPQFIFQYYEKEERGRGNFPDRFSARQFPNYSSELNVNALLLGDSALYLCASSLFGGKDYEQYFGPGTRLTVT.

The chain is built from TRBV5-1 and TRBJ2-7, with TRBD1 as a possible D gene (6 bases). V was shortened by 5 bases and J by 4 bases, with 13 bases between the two germline ends. This CDR3 has 13 residues. The V gene's germline CDR1 is SGHRS and CDR2 YFSETQ. CDR3 sequence (DNA): TGCGCCAGCAGGTATGGACAGCCATACGAGCAGTACTTC. It codes for CASRYGQPYEQYF.

The chain uses TRBV9 and TRBJ2-3, with 8 bases matching TRBD2. The CDR3 length is 13 residues. The junction had 2 bases not matched to a gene; V was cut back by 4 bases and J by 4 bases. Germline assignment: CDR1 SGDLS and CDR2 YYNGEE. CDR3 in DNA: TGTGCCAGCAGCCCGGGGGGGTCAGATACGCAGTATTTT. Protein product: CASSPGGSDTQYF. The variable domain in full, completed from reference TRBV9 and TRBJ2-3, reads DSGVTQTPKHLITATGQRVTLRCSPRSGDLSVYWYQQSLDQGLQFLIQYYNGEERAKGNILERFSAQQFPDLHSELNLSSLELGDSALYFCASSPGGSDTQYFGPGTRLTVL.

This clone was counted only a few times. V usage is TRBV19 and J usage is TRBJ1-3, with 10 bases identical to TRBD1. The CDR3 covers 15 residues. The germline gives CDR1 LNHDA, CDR2 SQIVND (reference sequence). V shed 7 bases, J shed 2 bases, and the junction held 5 bases outside the gene matches. Here the CDR3 reads CASTDDRGPGNTIYF. CDR3 bases: TGTGCCAGTACCGATGACAGGGGGCCTGGAAACACCATATATTTT.

There are a few counts of this clone. This chain uses TRBV15 with TRBJ1-1; weak D call: TRBD1 (5 bases). Trimming took off 0 bases at V and 1 base at J, with 12 bases between the two ends. In germline, CDR1 is LNHNV, CDR2 YYDKDF (reference sequence). The CDR3 runs to 16 residues. The CDR3, as DNA: TGTGCCACCAGCAGAGATAGGGGCAGCGCGAACACTGAAGCTTTCTTT. Amino acid sequence: CATSRDRGSANTEAFF.

V is TRBV7-9 and J is TRBJ1-4; D is perhaps TRBD1 (5 bases). The CDR3 runs to 14 residues. Germline V lookup: CDR1 SEHNR, CDR2 FQNEAQ (reference sequence). The germline V and J ends were trimmed by 4 bases and 7 bases, with 13 bases remaining between them. The CDR3 coding sequence is TGTGCCAGCAGCTGGGGGGGTATGGGTGAAAAACTGTTTTTT. Protein sequence: CASSWGGMGEKLFF.

The chain couples TRBV4-1 to TRBJ2-4, with 7 bases lining up with TRBD1. The germline V gene has CDR1 MGHRA and CDR2 YSYEKL. V lost 1 base and J lost 5; bases outside the gene matches: 2. CDR3 length equals 14 residues. The CDR3 loop is CASSQVDRENIQYF. As DNA, the CDR3 is TGCGCCAGCAGCCAAGTCGACAGGGAAAACATTCAGTACTTC.

V gene TRBV7-9 combines with J gene TRBJ1-2, with a possible D match to TRBD1 (6 bases). The germline gives CDR1 SEHNR, CDR2 FQNEAQ (reference sequence). This CDR3 comprises 13 residues. Trimming cost V 6 bases and J 4 bases, with 12 bases left between them. The CDR3 spells CASRGAGGYGYTF. The CDR3, as DNA: TGTGCCAGCAGGGGGGCGGGGGGCTATGGCTACACCTTC.

The rearrangement uses TRBV15 and TRBJ2-2; D is uncertain. Germline CDR1 LNHNV, CDR2 YYDKDF (reference sequence). The CDR3 contains 14 residues. V lost 0 bases to trimming and J lost 6 bases, with 8 bases between them. CDR3 sequence: CATSRDGVPGELFF. CDR3 bases: TGTGCCACCAGCAGAGATGGAGTACCCGGGGAGCTGTTTTTT. The complete variable domain, with remaining parts taken from reference TRBV15 and TRBJ2-2, reads DAMVIQNPRYQVTQFGKPVTLSCSQTLNHNVMYWYQQKSSQAPKLLFHYYDKDFNNEADTPDNFQSRRPNTSFCFLDIRSPGLGDTAMYLCATSRDGVPGELFFGEGSRLTVL.

This chain joins TRBV3-1 (or the pseudogene TRBV3-2) and TRBJ1-1; D gene ambiguous. The V gene lost 7 bases and the J gene lost 1 base, with 13 bases spanning the gap. Per the germline V gene, CDR1 is LGHDT and CDR2 is YNNKEL (reference sequence). The CDR3 loop spans 14 amino acids. In DNA form, the CDR3 reads TGTGCCAGCACCGCTTTACAGTCGAACACTGAAGCTTTCTTT. This encodes CASTALQSNTEAFF.

The chain employs TRBV6-2 or TRBV6-3 and TRBJ2-7; D not resolved. CDR1 MNHEY and CDR2 SVGEGT come from the germline V gene. Trimming removed 2 bases from V and 1 base from J, with 9 bases in between. The CDR3 has 14 residues. The CDR3 loop reads CASSYVVSSYEQYF. The CDR3 region has the DNA TGTGCCAGCAGTTACGTGGTTAGTTCCTACGAGCAGTACTTC.

V and J are TRBV11-2 and TRBJ1-1; the D gene is possibly TRBD1 (6 bases). V was shortened by 5 bases and J by 5 bases, with 24 bases between the two germline ends. This CDR3 has 17 residues. Germline V gene data show CDR1 as SGHAT and CDR2 as FQNNGV. CDR3 nucleotides: TGTGCCAGCAGCCGCAGCCCCCGTTCAGGGGAGACTACTGAAGCTTTCTTT. This encodes CASSRSPRSGETTEAFF.

The chain is built from TRBV2 and TRBJ2-3; 7 bases match TRBD1. Germline V gene lookup returns CDR1 SNHLY and CDR2 FYNNEI. The CDR3 has 16 residues. V shed 4 bases, J shed 9 bases, and the junction held 16 bases outside the gene matches. The CDR3 region has the DNA TGTGCCAGCAGTGTATCCCAGGGGGACGAATTAGAGACGCAGTATTTT. This codes for CASSVSQGDELETQYF.

This clone was found once. J is TRBJ2-1 and V is TRBV3-1 (or the pseudogene TRBV3-2), with 7 nucleotides matching TRBD2. The germline V gene encodes CDR1 LGHDT and CDR2 YNNKEL (reference sequence). The CDR3 totals 16 residues. J lost 0 bases, V lost 0 bases, and 2 bases had no gene match. CDR3 sequence: CASSQDWGGSYNEQFF. The CDR3, as DNA: TGTGCCAGCAGCCAAGATTGGGGGGGCTCCTACAATGAGCAGTTCTTC.

This clone was detected once. The sample has other DNA sequences that encode this CDR3 too. The chain employs TRBV6-5 and TRBJ1-5, with TRBD1 matching 9 bases. CDR3 length: 14 amino acids. The V segment lost 6 bases and the J segment 4 bases; nucleotides outside the gene matches: 4. Germline V gene sequence: CDR1 MNHEY, CDR2 SVGAGI. The CDR3 here is CASRGQGGNQPQHF. DNA for the CDR3: TGTGCCAGCAGGGGACAGGGTGGGAATCAGCCCCAGCATTTT.

The chain's CDR3 is CASSLVGGGLYNEQFF. In DNA, the CDR3 is TGTGCCAGCAGCTTAGTTGGAGGGGGCCTCTACAATGAGCAGTTCTTC. The chain uses TRBV7-2 and TRBJ2-1, with D maybe TRBD1 (7 bases). This CDR3 contains 16 residues. Germline V lookup: CDR1 SGHTA, CDR2 FQGNSA. The germline V and J ends were trimmed by 1 base and 3 bases, with 13 bases remaining between them.

The chain carries TRBV27 and TRBJ2-2; 8 positions match TRBD1. This CDR3 comprises 15 residues. With 2 bases clipped from V and 10 bases from J, the junction kept 9 bases outside the gene matches. From germline, CDR1 is MNHEY and CDR2 SMNVEV (reference sequence). The CDR3 nucleotides read TGTGCCAGCAGTTTAATAGGACAGGGTCCCGTGGAGCTGTTTTTT. This translates into CASSLIGQGPVELFF.